The source of this T cell receptor beta chain is a study of CD8+CD57+ T cells in acquired aplastic anemia. Study-level background: Roughly 3.1 ug was the average amount of DNA from sorted CD4+ and CD8+ cells.

Genomic DNA templated the TCR beta VDJ and CDR3 profiling. A single record per CDR3 protein comes from TCRdb applying MiXCR to the reads. The table includes approximately 150,000 distinct CDR3 sequences, 65% to 75% detected once. In its sample, this clonotype was seen once. In patients chosen for sequencing, flow cytometry had shown CD8+CD57+ cell expansion. Severe acquired aplastic anemia was present in all patients. There was no therapy given to any patient before the blood sampling took place. This CDR3 spans 13 amino acids. The V end lost 5 bases, the J end lost 2 bases, and 7 bases lay between the germline ends. In germline, CDR1 is LNHDA, CDR2 SQIVND (reference sequence).

This rearrangement joins TRBV19 to TRBJ1-5; D call uncertain. Sample: sorted CD4+, CD8+, or CD8+CD57+ T cells (not recorded which) from PBMCs. The sequence came from a human donor with aplastic anemia. The CDR3 nucleotides read TGTGCCAGTAGTTTTTTGGGCAATCAGCCCCAGCATTTT. Translating it yields CASSFLGNQPQHF.